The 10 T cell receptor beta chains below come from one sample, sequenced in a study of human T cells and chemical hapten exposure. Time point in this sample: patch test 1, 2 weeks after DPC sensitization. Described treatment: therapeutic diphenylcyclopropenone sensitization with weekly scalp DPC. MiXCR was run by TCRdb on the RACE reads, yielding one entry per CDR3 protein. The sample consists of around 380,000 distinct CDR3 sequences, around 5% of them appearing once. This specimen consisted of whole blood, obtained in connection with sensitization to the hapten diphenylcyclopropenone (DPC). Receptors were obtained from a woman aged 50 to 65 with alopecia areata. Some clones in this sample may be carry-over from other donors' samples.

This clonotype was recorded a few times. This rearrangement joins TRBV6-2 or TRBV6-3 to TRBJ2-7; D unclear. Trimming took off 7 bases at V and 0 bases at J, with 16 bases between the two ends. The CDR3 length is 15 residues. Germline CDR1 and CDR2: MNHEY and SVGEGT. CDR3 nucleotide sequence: TGTGCCAGCATCCAGGACGAGTCGGCCTCCTACGAGCAGTACTTC. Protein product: CASIQDESASYEQYF.

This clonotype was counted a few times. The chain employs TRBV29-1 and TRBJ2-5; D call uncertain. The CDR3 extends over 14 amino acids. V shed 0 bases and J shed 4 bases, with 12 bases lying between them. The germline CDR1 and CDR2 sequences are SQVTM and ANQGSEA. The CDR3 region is CSVEDLDGRETQYF. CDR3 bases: TGCAGCGTTGAAGATCTCGACGGGCGAGAGACCCAGTACTTC.

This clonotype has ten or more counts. CDR3 loop: CASSSRLGSSYNEQFF. In DNA, the CDR3 is TGTGCCAGCAGCTCCCGACTAGGGAGCTCCTACAATGAGCAGTTCTTC. This chain links TRBV11-2 with TRBJ2-1; tentative D call: TRBD2 (6 bases). Between the trimmed V and J ends, which lost 4 bases and 0 bases, there was a span of 13 bases. This CDR3 is 16 amino acids long. The germline V gene has CDR1 SGHAT and CDR2 FQNNGV.

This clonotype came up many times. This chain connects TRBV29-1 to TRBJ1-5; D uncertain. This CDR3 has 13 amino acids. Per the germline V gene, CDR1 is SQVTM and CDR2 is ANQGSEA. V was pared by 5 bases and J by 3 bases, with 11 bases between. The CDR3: CSVQGQNNQPQHF. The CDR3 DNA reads TGCAGCGTTCAAGGCCAGAACAATCAGCCCCAGCATTTT.

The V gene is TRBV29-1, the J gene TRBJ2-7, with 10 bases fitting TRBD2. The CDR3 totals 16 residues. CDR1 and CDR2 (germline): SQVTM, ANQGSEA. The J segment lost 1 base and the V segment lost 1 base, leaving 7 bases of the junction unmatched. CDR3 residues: CSVEGETSGISYEQYF. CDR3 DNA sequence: TGCAGCGTTGAAGGAGAAACTAGCGGGATATCCTACGAGCAGTACTTC.

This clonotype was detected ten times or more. CDR3 in amino acids: CASSFAGTSASYEQYF. For the CDR3, the DNA is TGTGCCAGCAGCTTTGCCGGGACTAGCGCCTCCTACGAGCAGTACTTC. The chain employs TRBV3-1 and TRBJ2-7, with 10 bases identical to TRBD2. The CDR3 runs to 16 residues. The V and J ends lost 5 bases and 0 bases, in that order; junction bases with no gene match: 7. Germline lookup yields CDR1 LGHDT and CDR2 YNNKEL (reference sequence).

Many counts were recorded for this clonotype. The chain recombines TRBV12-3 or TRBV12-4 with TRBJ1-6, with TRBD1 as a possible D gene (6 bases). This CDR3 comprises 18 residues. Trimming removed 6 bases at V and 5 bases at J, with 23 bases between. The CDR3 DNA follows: TGTGCCAGCAGCCCTACGACAGGAGGTGCCACTCATAATTCACCCCTCCACTTT. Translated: CASSPTTGGATHNSPLHF.

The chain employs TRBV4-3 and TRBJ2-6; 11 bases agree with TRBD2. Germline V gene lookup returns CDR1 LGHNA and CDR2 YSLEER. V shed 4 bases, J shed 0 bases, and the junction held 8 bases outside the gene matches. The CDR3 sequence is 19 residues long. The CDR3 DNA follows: TGCGCCAGCAGCCCGACCGGAGGACTAGCGGGCTCTGGGGCCAACGTCCTGACTTTC. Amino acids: CASSPTGGLAGSGANVLTF.

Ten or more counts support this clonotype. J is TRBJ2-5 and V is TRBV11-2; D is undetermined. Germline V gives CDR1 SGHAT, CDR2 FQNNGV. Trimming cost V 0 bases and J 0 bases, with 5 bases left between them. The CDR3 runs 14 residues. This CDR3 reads CASSLELYQETQYF. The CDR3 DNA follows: TGTGCCAGCAGCTTAGAATTGTACCAAGAGACCCAGTACTTC.

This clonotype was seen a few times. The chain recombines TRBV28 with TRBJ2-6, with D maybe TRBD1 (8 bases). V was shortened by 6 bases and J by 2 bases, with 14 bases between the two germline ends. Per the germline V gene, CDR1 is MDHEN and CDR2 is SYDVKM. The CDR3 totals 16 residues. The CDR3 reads CASRLTGGAGANVLTF. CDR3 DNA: TGTGCCAGCAGACTCACAGGGGGGGCTGGGGCCAACGTCCTGACTTTC. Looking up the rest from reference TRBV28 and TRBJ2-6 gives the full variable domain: DVKVTQSSRYLVKRTGEKVFLECVQDMDHENMFWYRQDPGLGLRLIYFSYDVKMKEKGDIPEGYSVSREKKERFSLILESASTNQTSMYLCASRLTGGAGANVLTFGAGSRLTVL.